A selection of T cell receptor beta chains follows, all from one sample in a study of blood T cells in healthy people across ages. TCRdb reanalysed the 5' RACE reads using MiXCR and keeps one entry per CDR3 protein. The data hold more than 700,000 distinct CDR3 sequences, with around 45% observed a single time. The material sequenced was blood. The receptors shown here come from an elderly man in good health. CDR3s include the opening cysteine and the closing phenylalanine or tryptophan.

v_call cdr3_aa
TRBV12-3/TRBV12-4 CASSLTRVTQYF
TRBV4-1 CASSQPRQNTEAFF
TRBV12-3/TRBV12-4 CASSPLSRPGYTF
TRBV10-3 CAISVTSEFYEQYF
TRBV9 CASSVSAGAGENYEQYF
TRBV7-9 CANSLTSGGRNEQFF
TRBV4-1 CASSQGDLLITYEQYF
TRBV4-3 CASSPGGGGGETQYF
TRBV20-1 CSALTETDYGYTF
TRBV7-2 CASSTASGNSYEQYF
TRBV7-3 CASSLTGGPQETQYF
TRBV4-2 CASSARGQASDEQFF
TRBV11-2 CASSDPRERGLETQYF
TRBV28 CASSLYGRMNTEAFF
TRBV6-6 CASSYVEETQYF
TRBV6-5 CASREGQGNTEAFF
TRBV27 CASTGTSGTYEQYF
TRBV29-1 CSVSPGQGRYEQYF
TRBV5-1 CASRTGEGQPQHF
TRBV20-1 CSAREQGGSYGYTF
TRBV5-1 CAGSLELAGGFEQFF
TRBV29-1 CSVRKDYEQYF
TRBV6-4 CASSDPWRVRVKNIQYF
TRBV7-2 CTSSQLLAGEDEQFF
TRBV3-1 CASSQDLRGANVLTF
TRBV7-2 CASSLVLGGPYYGYTF
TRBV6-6 CASSYGQGTQETQYF
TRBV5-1 CASSLEHGQNYGYTF
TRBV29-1 CSVKTGGGYGYTF
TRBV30 CAWSGSNEQYF
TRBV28 CATRSVSGGMAKNIQYF
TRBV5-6 CASSLDWGEISYNEQFF
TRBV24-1 CATSDFMGPGVNVLTF
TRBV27 CASSTTGATFSGANVLTF
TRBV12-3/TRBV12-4 CASSRGNTYEQYF
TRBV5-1 CASSAGLETYNEQFF
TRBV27 CASSLYTRDHTSYNEQFF
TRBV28 CASSVRGSSGANVLTF
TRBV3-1 CASSQGLAGAYNEQFF
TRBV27 CASSLMQGAGETQYF
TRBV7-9 CASSSIGVNEQYF
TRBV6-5 CASSYSWTGGTEAFF
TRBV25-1 CASIAQGTQYF
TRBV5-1 CASSLEREYHEQFF
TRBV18 CASSQSYRAGGPNEQFF
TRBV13 CATPGQGGMNTEAFF
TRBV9 CASSVGPGTGDTQYF
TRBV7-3 CASSLYRQGGSPLHF
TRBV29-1 CSVAPLAGLGDTQYF
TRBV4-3 CARDRGYEQYF
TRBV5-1 CASSLGGMNTEAFF
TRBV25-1 CASSEMEGGGYEQYF
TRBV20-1 CSAPGQGVDQPQHF
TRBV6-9 CASRPPPGGREKLFF